Described below is a single T cell receptor (beta chain) sequence and its context. The antigen is unknown. This sample is drawn from a study of cytomegalovirus exposure and HLA in healthy donors. Study-wide results and limits: The study listed around 150 cytomegalovirus-associated TCR beta chains. Later on, analysis showed that most CMV-associated TCR beta chains appeared to be HLA-restricted. As a later analysis showed, a missense DCLRE1C variant was linked to trimming of TCR beta V- and J-genes.

The PCR had 60 Vbeta and 13 Jbeta primers. Libraries were prepared by immunoSEQ multiplex PCR; TCRdb keeps only in-frame clonotypes and omits some of them. Of 85,000 to 100,000 clones in the sample, approximately 72% were seen once. This sequence originates from a man aged 40-49 years in good health and CMV-seropositive. The sample taken for sequencing was PBMCs.

CDR3 bases: TGTGCCAGCAGCTTATCGGGTGAGCAGTTCTTC. This encodes CASSLSGEQFF. V usage is TRBV11-3 and J usage is TRBJ2-1; D remains ambiguous. CDR1 and CDR2 from the germline V gene are SGHNT and YENEEA. Trimming removed 2 bases from V and 9 bases from J, with 5 bases in between. CDR3 length: 11 amino acids.